This T cell receptor (beta chain) was sequenced for a study of blood T cell repertoires in COVID-19. Study-wide background: COVID-19 samples collected from the United States, Italy and Spain covered acute and convalescent phases. T cells, B-cell-depleted T cells, or PBMCs provided the cDNA or gDNA that served as material.

V was trimmed by 6 bases and J by 5 bases, leaving 11 bases between them. The length of the CDR3 is 14 residues. Germline V gene sequence: CDR1 SNHLY, CDR2 FYNNEI. As processed by the authors: Amplification of reference gene primers was used by the study to estimate nucleated cell counts. Clones were read by immunoSEQ multiplex PCR, and TCRdb kept only the in-frame ones, dropping some. That table supplies the V and J calls and clone size; D and trimming were determined from the DNA. The table shows tens of thousands of clones, with 70% to 85% occurring only once. The sequence was obtained from a man aged 55 to 70 with acute or convalescent COVID-19. The material sequenced was peripheral blood. The chain couples TRBV2 to TRBJ1-6; weak D call: TRBD1 (6 bases). The DNA for the CDR3 is TGTGCCAGCAGACAGGGTTTCGATAATTCACCCCTCCACTTT. This sequence encodes CASRQGFDNSPLHF.